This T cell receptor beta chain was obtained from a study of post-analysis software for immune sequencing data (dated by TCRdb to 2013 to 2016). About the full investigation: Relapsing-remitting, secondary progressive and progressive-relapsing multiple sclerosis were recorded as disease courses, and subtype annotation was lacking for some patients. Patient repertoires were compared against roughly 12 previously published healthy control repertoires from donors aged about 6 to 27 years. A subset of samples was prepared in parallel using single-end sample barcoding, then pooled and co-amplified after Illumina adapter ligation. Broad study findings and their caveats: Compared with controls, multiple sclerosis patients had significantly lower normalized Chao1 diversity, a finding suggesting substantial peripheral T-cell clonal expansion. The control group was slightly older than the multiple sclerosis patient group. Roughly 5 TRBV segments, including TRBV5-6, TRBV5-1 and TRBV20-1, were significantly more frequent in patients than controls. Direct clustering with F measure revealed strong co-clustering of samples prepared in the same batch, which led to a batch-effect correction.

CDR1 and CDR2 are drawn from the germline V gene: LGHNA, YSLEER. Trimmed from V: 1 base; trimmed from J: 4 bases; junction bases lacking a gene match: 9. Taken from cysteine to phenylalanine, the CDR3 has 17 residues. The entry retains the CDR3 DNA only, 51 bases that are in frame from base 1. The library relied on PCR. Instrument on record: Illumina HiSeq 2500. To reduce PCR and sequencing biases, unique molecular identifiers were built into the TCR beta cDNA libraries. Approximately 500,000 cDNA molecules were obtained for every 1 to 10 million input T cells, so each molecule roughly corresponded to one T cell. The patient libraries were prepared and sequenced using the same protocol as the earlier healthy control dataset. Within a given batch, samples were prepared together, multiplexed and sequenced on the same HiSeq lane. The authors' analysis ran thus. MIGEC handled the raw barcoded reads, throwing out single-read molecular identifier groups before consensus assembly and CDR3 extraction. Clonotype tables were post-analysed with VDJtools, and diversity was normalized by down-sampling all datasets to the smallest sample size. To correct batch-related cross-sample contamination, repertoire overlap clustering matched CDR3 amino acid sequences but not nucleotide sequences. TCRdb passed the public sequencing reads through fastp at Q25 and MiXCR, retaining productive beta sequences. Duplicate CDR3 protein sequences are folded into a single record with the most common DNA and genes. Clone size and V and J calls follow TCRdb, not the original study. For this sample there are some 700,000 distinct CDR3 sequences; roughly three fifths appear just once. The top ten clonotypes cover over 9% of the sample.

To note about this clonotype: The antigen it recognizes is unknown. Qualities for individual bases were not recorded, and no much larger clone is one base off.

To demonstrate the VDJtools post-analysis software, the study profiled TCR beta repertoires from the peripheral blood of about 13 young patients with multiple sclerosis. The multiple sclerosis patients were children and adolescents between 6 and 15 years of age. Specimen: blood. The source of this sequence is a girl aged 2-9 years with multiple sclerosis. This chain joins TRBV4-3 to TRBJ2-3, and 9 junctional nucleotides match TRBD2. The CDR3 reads CASSQVIGGGAADTQYF. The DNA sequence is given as TGCGCCAGCAGCCAAGTAATTGGCGGGGGGGCTGCAGATACGCAGTATTTT.